This TCR beta chain was captured by sequencing in a study of CD8+CD57+ T cells in acquired aplastic anemia. Study background: Sorted CD4+ and CD8+ cells gave a mean 3.2 ug DNA, range roughly 0.2 to 27.4 ug. Study-wide results and limits: Patients shared some 30 CD8+ CDR3 sequences with controls.

About this clonotype itself: Its antigen is still unknown. At one end the junction does not follow the germline gene, possibly because of a read error.

The use of genomic DNA as template underpinned the TCR beta VDJ and CDR3 profiling. TCRdb re-analysed the reads in MiXCR, keeping a single row per CDR3 protein. The repertoire holds about 240,000 distinct CDR3 sequences, with around 43% as singletons. Patients included in sequencing had previously demonstrated CD8+CD57+ cell expansion by flow cytometry. Each patient carried a diagnosis of severe acquired aplastic anemia. At the time of blood sampling, patients had not yet received any therapy. The clonotype was recovered from a human donor with aplastic anemia. The sequenced material came from sorted CD4+, CD8+, or CD8+CD57+ T cells (not recorded which) from PBMCs.

The CDR3 region is CSARDSVSPPHF. The DNA of the CDR3 is TGCAGTGCTAGAGATTCGGTTTCACCCCCCCACTTT. The rearrangement uses TRBV20-1 and TRBJ1-6, with D unresolved. There are 12 residues in the CDR3. Germline V gene sequence: CDR1 DFQATT, CDR2 SNEGSKA (reference sequence).